Listed below are T cell receptor beta chains from one sample, sequenced in a study of T cell repertoires in cytomegalovirus infection. Using its own MiXCR run on the reads, TCRdb lists one record per CDR3 protein. The sample shows hundreds of thousands of distinct CDR3 sequences, roughly 12% of them seen only once. Sequencing used PBMCs. These receptors came from a human donor in good health (CMV status not recorded). Some clones in this sample may be carry-over from other donors' samples. The CDR3 runs from the conserved cysteine through the conserved F or W. A D gene is named only where the DNA matches it firmly. Clone size is stated in some rows and not others, as once, few, many or a class when expanded.

d_gene	v_gene	j_gene	abundance	CDR3nt	CDR3aa
.	TRBV6-5	TRBJ1-3	few	TGTGCCAGCAGTTACTCAGCGGGGACCGGAAACACCATATATTTT	CASSYSAGTGNTIYF
.	TRBV7-3	TRBJ1-1	many	TGTGCCAGCAGCTCAAGTTCCATGAACACTGAAGCTTTCTTT	CASSSSSMNTEAFF
TRBD1	TRBV3-1	TRBJ1-6	.	TGTGCCAGCAGCCAGACAGGGGGGTTGGATTCACCCCTCCACTTT	CASSQTGGLDSPLHF
.	TRBV20-1	TRBJ2-4	many	TGCAGTGCTAGAGATCGGGTGGATAGGGCCAAAAACATTCAGTACTTC	CSARDRVDRAKNIQYF
TRBD1	TRBV27	TRBJ2-7	few	TGTGCCAGCAGTTTAGGGGGCGGACAGGGGGCCATCGAGCAGTACTTC	CASSLGGGQGAIEQYF
.	TRBV7-3	TRBJ2-7	.	TGTGCCAGCAGCTTAGAAGGGGGAGCCTTCCCGGACGAGCAGTACTTC	CASSLEGGAFPDEQYF
.	TRBV12-3/TRBV12-4	TRBJ2-7	few	TGTGCCAGCAGTTTAAATGGACAGTTCTCCTACGAGCAGTACTTC	CASSLNGQFSYEQYF
TRBD1	TRBV11-2	TRBJ2-2	many	TGTGCCAGCAGCCCCCGGACAGGGATCACCGGGGAGCTGTTTTTT	CASSPRTGITGELFF
.	TRBV7-3	TRBJ2-3	many	TGTGCCAGCAGCTTAACGGGGCGCAGTGGCGTCACAGATACGCAGTATTTT	CASSLTGRSGVTDTQYF
.	TRBV20-1	TRBJ2-1	few	TGCAGTGCTAGAGACAGTTTAGGCCGCAATGAGCAGTTCTTC	CSARDSLGRNEQFF
.	TRBV9	TRBJ1-1	.	TGTGCCAGCAGCGCTGAACAGGCAATCAACACTGAAGCTTTCTTT	CASSAEQAINTEAFF